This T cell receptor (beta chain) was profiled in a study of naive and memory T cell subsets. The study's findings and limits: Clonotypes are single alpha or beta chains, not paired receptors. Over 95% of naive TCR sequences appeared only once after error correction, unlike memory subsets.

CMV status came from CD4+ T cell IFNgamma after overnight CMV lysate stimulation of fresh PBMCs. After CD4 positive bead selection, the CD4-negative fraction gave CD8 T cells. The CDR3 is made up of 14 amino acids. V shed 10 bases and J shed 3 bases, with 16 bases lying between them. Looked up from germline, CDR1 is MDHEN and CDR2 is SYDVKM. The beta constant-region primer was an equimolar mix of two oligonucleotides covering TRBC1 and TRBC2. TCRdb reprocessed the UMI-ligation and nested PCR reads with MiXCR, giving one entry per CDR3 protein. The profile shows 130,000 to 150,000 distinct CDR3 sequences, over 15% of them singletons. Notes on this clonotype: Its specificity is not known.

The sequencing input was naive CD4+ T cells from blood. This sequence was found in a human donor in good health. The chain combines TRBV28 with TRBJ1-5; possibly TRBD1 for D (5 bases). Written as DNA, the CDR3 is TGTGCCATGGGGACCCCGGGGTTCAATCAGCCCCAGCATTTT. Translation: CAMGTPGFNQPQHF. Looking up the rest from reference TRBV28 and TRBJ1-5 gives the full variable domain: DVKVTQSSRYLVKRTGEKVFLECVQDMDHENMFWYRQDPGLGLRLIYFSYDVKMKEKGDIPEGYSVSREKKERFSLILESASTNQTSMYLCAMGTPGFNQPQHFGDGTRLSIL.